The 19 T cell receptor beta chains given below trace back to one sample, sequenced in a study of blood T cells in healthy people across ages. The use of a sample-barcoded 5' primer and a J-beta primer mix characterized a second PCR of roughly 7 to 11 cycles. One entry per CDR3 protein results from TCRdb running MiXCR on the 5' RACE reads. The repertoire holds about 640,000 distinct CDR3 sequences, with roughly three fifths as singletons. Specimen: blood. These receptors all stem from a man aged 60 to 75 in good health.

J is TRBJ2-2 and V is TRBV5-1; D may be TRBD1 (5 bases). V lost 0 bases and J 7 bases, leaving 7 bases between the germline ends. The CDR3 consists of 13 residues. CDR1 is SGHRS, CDR2 YFSETQ, per germline. The CDR3 bases are TGCGCCAGCAGCTTGGAGGGGATCGGGGAGCTGTTTTTT. Amino acids: CASSLEGIGELFF.

This clonotype was recorded only once. The V and J genes are TRBV3-1 and TRBJ2-1; 9 positions agree with TRBD2. The CDR3 has 15 amino acids. Trimming cost V 1 base and J 7 bases; bases outside gene matches: 5. Germline V CDR1 and CDR2: LGHDT, YNNKEL (reference sequence). In nucleotides, the CDR3 is TGTGCCAGCAGCCAAGGGCGGGGGGGCGTTAATGAGCAGTTCTTC. This gives the protein CASSQGRGGVNEQFF.

This rearrangement joins TRBV2 to TRBJ2-5; D not certain. Germline lookup yields CDR1 SNHLY and CDR2 FYNNEI. This CDR3 has 13 residues. Deletions cut 7 bases from V and 3 bases from J, with 12 bases between. CDR3 residues: CASNLGGKETQYF. The CDR3, as DNA: TGTGCCAGCAACCTGGGCGGCAAAGAGACCCAGTACTTC.

The chain uses TRBV7-9 and TRBJ2-5; D is perhaps TRBD2 (6 bases). Per the germline V gene, CDR1 is SEHNR and CDR2 is FQNEAQ (reference sequence). CDR3 length: 15 residues. Trimming removed 5 bases from V and 1 base from J, with 14 bases in between. CDR3 residues: CASSPSRGLQETQYF. The CDR3 nucleotides are TGTGCCAGCAGCCCCTCCCGGGGACTCCAAGAGACCCAGTACTTC.

In its sample, this clonotype was seen a few times. This chain links TRBV10-3 with TRBJ2-5; 9 bases agree with TRBD1. This CDR3 has 15 residues. Looked up from germline, CDR1 is ENHRY and CDR2 is SYGVKD. V was pared by 5 bases and J by 4 bases, with 8 bases of the junction left unmatched. In nucleotides, the CDR3 is TGTGCCATCAGTCCTTCGACAGGGGGAGGAGAGACCCAGTACTTC. Amino acids: CAISPSTGGGETQYF.

J is TRBJ2-5 and V is TRBV7-7, with D tentatively TRBD1 (5 bases). V lost 0 bases, J lost 5 bases, and 13 bases lay in between. The germline CDR1 and CDR2 sequences are SSHAT and FNYEAQ (reference sequence). The length of the CDR3 is 15 residues. CDR3 DNA sequence: TGTGCCAGCAGCTTAGCGGGGCTAGGCCGGGAGACCCAGTACTTC. The encoded protein is CASSLAGLGRETQYF.

This chain joins TRBV7-2 and TRBJ2-3; 7 bases are shared with TRBD2. The V segment lost 6 bases and the J segment 5 bases; nucleotides outside the gene matches: 11. The CDR3 sequence is 15 residues long. Germline V lookup: CDR1 SGHTA, CDR2 FQGNSA. The CDR3 sequence is CASSLSGQRGDTQYF. DNA for the CDR3: TGTGCCAGCAGTTTATCGGGGCAGCGGGGAGATACGCAGTATTTT.

J is TRBJ2-2 and V is TRBV29-1, with 10 bases identical to TRBD2. Germline CDR1 and CDR2: SQVTM and ANQGSEA. The CDR3 extends over 15 amino acids. With 3 bases clipped from V and 1 base from J, the junction kept 2 bases outside the gene matches. The CDR3 bases are TGCAGCGTTGATACTAGCGGGGTGAACACCGGGGAGCTGTTTTTT. Encoded protein: CSVDTSGVNTGELFF.

This clonotype has just one count. The V gene is TRBV12-3 or TRBV12-4, the J gene TRBJ2-4; 8 bases are shared with TRBD2. The closer fit of TRBJ2-5 to the DNA end suggests the J call may be wrong. CDR3 size: 15 residues. Written as DNA, the CDR3 is TGTGCCAGCAGTCAACCGGGGGGGCCCCGAGAGACCCAGTACTTC. Translating it yields CASSQPGGPRETQYF.

The V gene is TRBV20-1, the J gene TRBJ2-1; 11 bases agree with TRBD2. With 6 bases clipped from V and 10 bases from J, the junction kept 23 bases outside the gene matches. CDR3 size: 18 residues. Germline assignment: CDR1 DFQATT and CDR2 SNEGSKA (reference sequence). This chain's CDR3 is CSATEIRRTSGPTEEQFF. DNA for the CDR3: TGCAGTGCCACCGAGATCCGGAGGACTAGCGGGCCTACGGAAGAGCAGTTCTTC.

This clonotype was seen many times. The chain employs TRBV12-3 or TRBV12-4 and TRBJ2-1, with D perhaps given as TRBD1 or TRBD2 (5 bases each). Deletions cut 5 bases from V and 4 bases from J, with 12 bases between. The CDR3 contains 14 residues. The CDR3 region has the DNA TGTGCCAGCAGTGCAGGGTGGGGGTACAATGAGCAGTTCTTC. The encoded protein is CASSAGWGYNEQFF.

This clonotype was counted between two and nine times. This chain joins TRBV20-1 and TRBJ2-5, with no clear D. The CDR3 consists of 13 residues. The V gene lost 0 bases and the J gene lost 5 bases, with 10 bases spanning the gap. CDR1 is DFQATT, CDR2 SNEGSKA, per germline (reference sequence). CDR3 bases: TGCAGTGCTAGAGACCGGGCCGGGGAGACCCAGTACTTC. Protein sequence: CSARDRAGETQYF.

The V and J genes are TRBV24-1 and TRBJ2-3, with 11 bases lining up with TRBD2. With V trimmed by 4 bases and J by 3 bases, 8 bases remained unmatched. Germline V CDR1 and CDR2: KGHDR, SFDVKD. CDR3 length: 17 residues. CDR3 sequence reads: CATSDGTSGLTTDTQYF. Written as DNA, the CDR3 is TGTGCCACCAGTGACGGGACTAGCGGACTAACGACAGATACGCAGTATTTT.

This chain connects TRBV4-1 to TRBJ1-1; 7 bases match TRBD1. CDR1 MGHRA and CDR2 YSYEKL come from the germline V gene. The V segment lost 0 bases and the J segment 4 bases; nucleotides outside the gene matches: 2. This CDR3 has 14 amino acids. The CDR3 spells CASSQEAGGTEAFF. In DNA, the CDR3 is TGCGCCAGCAGCCAAGAGGCAGGGGGCACTGAAGCTTTCTTT.

The chain recombines TRBV12-3 or TRBV12-4 with TRBJ2-3; 8 bases map to TRBD2. CDR3 length: 16 residues. After removal of 5 bases from V and 5 bases from J, the junction contained 12 bases not matched to a gene. CDR3 amino acids: CASSLRISGRQDTQYF. DNA of the CDR3: TGTGCCAGCAGTCTCCGGATCAGCGGGAGACAAGATACGCAGTATTTT.

The genes are TRBV2 and TRBJ1-5; the D gene is possibly TRBD1 (6 bases). The CDR3 is 17 residues long. Per the germline V gene, CDR1 is SNHLY and CDR2 is FYNNEI. V was clipped by 4 bases and J by 4 bases, with 20 bases between them. The CDR3 region is CASSGTRGQTQNQPQHF. As DNA, the CDR3 is TGTGCCAGCAGTGGTACTCGCGGACAGACTCAGAATCAGCCCCAGCATTTT.

This clonotype showed up many times. CDR3 amino acids: CASKVQGNVNEQFF. DNA of the CDR3: TGTGCCAGCAAGGTACAGGGTAATGTCAATGAGCAGTTCTTC. The chain links TRBV6-2 or TRBV6-3 to TRBJ2-1, with D perhaps TRBD1 (6 bases). This CDR3 is 14 amino acids long. The germline V and J ends were trimmed by 7 bases and 6 bases, with 16 bases remaining between them. The V gene's germline CDR1 is MNHEY and CDR2 SVGEGT.

V usage is TRBV5-1 and J usage is TRBJ2-2; perhaps TRBD2 as D (6 bases). The V end lost 3 bases, the J end lost 4 bases, and 7 bases lay between the germline ends. Germline CDR1 reads SGHRS; CDR2 reads YFSETQ. The length of the CDR3 is 13 residues. CDR3 amino acids: CASSSGLTGELFF. CDR3 sequence (DNA): TGCGCCAGCAGCTCGGGACTCACCGGGGAGCTGTTTTTT. Based on the CDR3 plus reference TRBV5-1 and TRBJ2-2, the full variable domain is KAGVTQTPRYLIKTRGQQVTLSCSPISGHRSVSWYQQTPGQGLQFLFEYFSETQRNKGNFPGRFSGRQFSNSRSEMNVSTLELGDSALYLCASSSGLTGELFFGEGSRLTVL.

This clonotype showed up just a few times. This chain links TRBV4-2 with TRBJ1-6; the D gene is possibly TRBD1 (6 bases). The CDR3 spans 16 residues. Germline CDR1 reads LGHNA; CDR2 reads YNFKEQ. The germline V and J ends were trimmed by 1 base and 5 bases, with 12 bases remaining between them. This CDR3 is CASSQVGGPDNSPLHF. In nucleotides, the CDR3 is TGTGCCAGCAGCCAAGTTGGGGGCCCGGATAATTCACCCCTCCACTTT.